This TCR beta chain was documented in a study of blood T cell repertoires in COVID-19 (dated by TCRdb to 2018 to 2020). Concerning the study at large: Collaborator samples came from the United States, Italy and Spain and covered acute and convalescent phases of COVID-19. The prospective study material was composed of cDNA or gDNA derived from T cells, B-cell-depleted T cells, or PBMCs. The dataset comprised deeply sampled blood TCRbeta repertoires from subjects exposed to, actively infected with, or recovered from COVID-19. The repertoires were released in a freely available public database meant as a resource for research on the immune response to SARS-CoV-2. Samples came from the ongoing ImmuneRACE study (first 160 participants) plus 1,254 subjects from 6 global collaborators. Sample metadata almost always included a de-identified subject ID, COVID-19 status, age in years and sex. Where available, HLA class I and class II types were taken from metadata supplied by the sample provider and were not determined by assay-based typing. General findings and caveats noted by the study authors: The quantity of clinical and demographic metadata differed by source and by participant and was supplied without curation.

Sequences SQVTM (CDR1) and ANQGSEA (CDR2) are obtained from the germline V gene. Trimming at the junction amounts to 2 bases on V and 4 bases on J, and the germline ends lie 11 bases apart. Measured from the cysteine to the phenylalanine, the CDR3 is 13 residues long. Of the read, only the CDR3 DNA is kept; its 39 bases are in frame from base 1. TCRbeta CDR3 regions were amplified from genomic DNA using the immunoSEQ Assay, a bias-controlled multiplex PCR. In the source study's methods: Within the assay, amplification of reference gene primers was used to estimate how many nucleated cells each sample contained. To quantify the absolute abundance of each unique TCRbeta CDR3 rearrangement, sequence reads were collapsed and filtered. For each sample, productive Simpson clonality was calculated as the square root of Simpson's diversity index across productive rearrangements. TCRdb's version of the immuneACCESS table is confined to in-frame rearrangements and falls short of the full clone set. An unresolved V gene accounts for under half of the shortfall where checked; the remainder is of unknown origin. V, J and clone size derive from that table, while D and trimming were established from the DNA sequence. Recorded for this sample are about 86,000 clones; roughly 83% of them occurred a single time. The top ten clones comprise roughly 30% of the sample.

Each collaborating institution followed its own protocols to collect whole blood in K2EDTA tubes. Collaborator samples were shipped for TCRbeta analysis as frozen whole blood, isolated PBMCs, or DNA extracted from either sample type. In regard to this clone: No antigen is known for it. Per-base quality was not reported, and no clone a single base away is much larger than it.

The TCR comes from a woman aged 80 or older with active or convalescent COVID-19. The source material was peripheral blood. The sequence is built from TRBV29-1 and TRBJ1-1; the D gene is not confidently resolved. The bases read TGCAGCGTTGAAAGGAGCGTTAGCACTGAAGCTTTCTTT. This is translated as CSVERSVSTEAFF.